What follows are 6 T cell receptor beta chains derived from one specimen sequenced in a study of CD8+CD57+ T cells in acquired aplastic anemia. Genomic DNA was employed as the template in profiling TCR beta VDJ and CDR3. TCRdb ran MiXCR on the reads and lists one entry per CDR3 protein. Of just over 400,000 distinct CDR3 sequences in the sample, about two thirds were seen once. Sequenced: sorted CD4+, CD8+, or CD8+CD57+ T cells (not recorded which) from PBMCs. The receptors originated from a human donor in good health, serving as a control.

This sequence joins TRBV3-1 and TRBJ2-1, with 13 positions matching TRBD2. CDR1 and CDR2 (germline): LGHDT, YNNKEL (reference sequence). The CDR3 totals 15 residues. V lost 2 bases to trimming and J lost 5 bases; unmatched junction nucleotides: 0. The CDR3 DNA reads TGTGCCAGCAGCCAAACTAGCGGGGGGGACAATGAGCAGTTCTTC. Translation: CASSQTSGGDNEQFF.

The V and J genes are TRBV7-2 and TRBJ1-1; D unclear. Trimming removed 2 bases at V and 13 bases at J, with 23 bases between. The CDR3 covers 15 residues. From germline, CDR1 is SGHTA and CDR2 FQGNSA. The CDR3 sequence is CASSLQCAYNSPLFF. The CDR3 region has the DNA TGTGCCAGCAGCTTACAATGCGCCTATAATTCACCCCTTTTCTTT.

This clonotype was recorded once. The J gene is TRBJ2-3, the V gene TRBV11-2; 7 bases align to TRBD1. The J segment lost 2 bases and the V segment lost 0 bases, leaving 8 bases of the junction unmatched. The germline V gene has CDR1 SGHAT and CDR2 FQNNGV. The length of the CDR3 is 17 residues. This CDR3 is CASSLDRGTALTDTQYF. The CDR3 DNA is TGTGCCAGCAGCTTAGACCGAGGGACAGCCCTCACAGATACGCAGTATTTT.

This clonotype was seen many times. CDR3 coding DNA: TGCGCCAGCAGCTTAACGGGGACGGCTGAAGCTTTCTTT. Its protein product is CASSLTGTAEAFF. V gene TRBV5-1 combines with J gene TRBJ1-1, with a possible D match to TRBD1 (5 bases). The CDR3 is 13 residues long. V was pared by 2 bases and J by 6 bases, with 11 bases between. CDR1 is SGHRS and CDR2 is YFSETQ in the germline V gene.

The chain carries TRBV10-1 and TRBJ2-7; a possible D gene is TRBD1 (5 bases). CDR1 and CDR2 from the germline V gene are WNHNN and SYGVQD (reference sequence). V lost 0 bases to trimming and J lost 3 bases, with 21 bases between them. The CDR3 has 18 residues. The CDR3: CASSESPLSRATDYEQYF. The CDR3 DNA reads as TGCGCCAGCAGTGAGTCTCCCTTAAGCAGGGCCACAGACTACGAGCAGTACTTC.

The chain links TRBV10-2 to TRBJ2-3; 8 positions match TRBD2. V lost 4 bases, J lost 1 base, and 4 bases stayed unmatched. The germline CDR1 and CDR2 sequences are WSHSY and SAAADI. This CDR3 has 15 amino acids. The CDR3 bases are TGCGCCAGCAGTGGTATCGGGGGGGGCACAGATACGCAGTATTTT. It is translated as CASSGIGGGTDTQYF.